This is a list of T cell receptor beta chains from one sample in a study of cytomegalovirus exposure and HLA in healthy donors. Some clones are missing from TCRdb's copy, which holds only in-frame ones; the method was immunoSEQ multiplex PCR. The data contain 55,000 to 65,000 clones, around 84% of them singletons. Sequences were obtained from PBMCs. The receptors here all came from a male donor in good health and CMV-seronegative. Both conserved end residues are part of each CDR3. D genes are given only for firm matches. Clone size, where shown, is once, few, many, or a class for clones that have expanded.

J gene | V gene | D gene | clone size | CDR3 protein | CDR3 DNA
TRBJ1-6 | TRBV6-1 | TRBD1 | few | CASSEGQGGTLHF | TGTGCCAGCAGTGAGGGACAGGGGGGGACCCTCCACTTT
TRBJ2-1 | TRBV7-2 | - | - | CASSFWGGVGTNEQFF | TGTGCCAGCAGTTTCTGGGGCGGGGTGGGTACGAATGAGCAGTTCTTC
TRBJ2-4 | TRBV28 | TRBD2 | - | CASSFPGGANIQYF | TGTGCCAGCAGTTTCCCGGGGGGTGCGAACATTCAGTACTTC
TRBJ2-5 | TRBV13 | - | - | CASSSQGGSETQYF | TGTGCCAGCAGCTCCCAGGGTGGATCAGAGACCCAGTACTTC
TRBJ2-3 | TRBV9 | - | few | CASSGIGGRGDTQYF | TGTGCCAGCAGCGGCATCGGCGGGCGGGGAGATACGCAGTATTTT
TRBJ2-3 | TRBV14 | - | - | CASSQGERAWGDTQYF | TGTGCCAGCAGCCAAGGGGAGCGTGCTTGGGGAGATACGCAGTATTTT
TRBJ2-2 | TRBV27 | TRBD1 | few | CASRRQGASGELFF | TGTGCCAGCAGACGCCAGGGGGCTAGCGGGGAGCTGTTTTTT
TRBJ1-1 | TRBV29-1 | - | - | CSVEGQGNTEAFF | TGCAGCGTTGAAGGGCAGGGAAACACTGAAGCTTTCTTT
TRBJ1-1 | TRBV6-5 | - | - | CASTPPGRDTEAFF | TGTGCCAGCACCCCGCCAGGGAGGGACACTGAAGCTTTCTTT
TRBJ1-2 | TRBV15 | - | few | CATSRDGTSAGYTF | TGTGCCACCAGCAGAGATGGGACATCCGCGGGCTACACCTTC
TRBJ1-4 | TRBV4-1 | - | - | CASSQVGSTNEKLFF | TGCGCCAGCAGCCAAGTCGGGTCAACTAATGAAAAACTGTTTTTT
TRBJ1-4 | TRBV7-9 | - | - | CASSLAPGARIFF | TGTGCCAGCAGCTTAGCCCCAGGGGCGCGGATCTTTTTT
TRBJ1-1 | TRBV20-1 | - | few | CSASGNEAFF | TGCAGTGCTTCGGGGAATGAAGCTTTCTTT
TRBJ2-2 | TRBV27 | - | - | CASRGAGRAGELFF | TGTGCCAGCAGAGGCGCGGGGCGGGCCGGGGAGCTGTTTTTT
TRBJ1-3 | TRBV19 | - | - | CASSNQAGNTIYF | TGTGCCAGTAGTAACCAGGCTGGAAACACCATATATTTT
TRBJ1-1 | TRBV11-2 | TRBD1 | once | CASSSGQDYTEAFF | TGTGCCAGCAGCTCAGGACAGGACTACACCGAAGCTTTCTTT